This T cell receptor (beta chain) was sequenced in a study of T cells in Graves' hyperthyroidism and ophthalmopathy. This clonotype was seen at least ten times. Its target is unknown. Trimming cost V 3 bases and J 4 bases; bases outside gene matches: 11. The CDR3 covers 16 residues. CDR1 and CDR2 (germline): DFQATT, SNEGSKA (reference sequence). Hyperthyroidism had been newly diagnosed in patients aged 18 to 65, and its duration was under 2 months. Uncontrolled infection, other autoimmune disease, pregnancy or lactation disqualified patients from enrolment. Diagnostic decisions used clinical symptoms, serum thyroxine and TRAb, thyroid ultrasound and orbital computed tomography. Regions amplified from RNA transcripts were the TCR beta CDR3 regions. HTBI primers were employed in a first-round RT-PCR of the TCR CDR3. A single record per CDR3 protein comes from TCRdb applying MiXCR to the multiplex PCR reads. The table shows around 200,000 distinct CDR3 sequences, with approximately 17% occurring only once.

General study results and limits: A model of 13 V-J features distinguished ophthalmopathy from stable hyperthyroidism.

The chain recombines TRBV20-1 with TRBJ1-5, with TRBD1 matching 8 bases. This clonotype was obtained from a woman aged 45 to 65 with Graves' hyperthyroidism. The sample consisted of blood. CDR3 sequence reads: CSASSLGRGQNQPQHF. The DNA of the CDR3 is TGCAGTGCTAGCTCCCTCGGCAGGGGGCAAAATCAGCCCCAGCATTTT.